The 30 T cell receptor beta chains below were found in one sample sequenced in a study of T cells in women clearing cervical HPV infection. Sequenced by immunoSEQ multiplex PCR; TCRdb stores in-frame clones only, minus some. The listing records about 23,000 clones. The material sequenced was blood buffy coat. These receptor sequences come from a woman between 18 and 69 years old with a cervical HPV16 infection that either progressed to CIN3+ or cleared (not recorded which).

Concerning this clone itself: The CDR3 end lies 3 residues beyond the end of the read and is filled in from the germline J gene. This rearrangement joins TRBV10-3 to TRBJ1-2, with D possibly being TRBD1 (5 bases). The CDR3 has 14 amino acids. Germline assignment: CDR1 ENHRY and CDR2 SYGVKD. CDR3 residues: CAISESAGDRGYTF. CDR3 DNA, as far as it was read: TGTGCCATCAGTGAGTCGGCGGGGGACCGGGGC.

Regarding this clone: The CDR3 end is not reached by the read, which stops 3 residues before it; the germline J gene fills it in. The chain links TRBV20-1 to TRBJ1-5; tentatively, D is TRBD1 (5 bases). Germline V CDR1 and CDR2: DFQATT, SNEGSKA (reference sequence). The CDR3 length is 14 residues. Trimming removed 0 bases at V and 4 bases at J, with 10 bases between. CDR3 DNA, as far as it was read: TGCAGTGCTAGAGAGGGCAGGGAGAATCAGCCC. Protein: CSAREGRENQP. The whole CDR3 region reads CSAREGRENQPQHF.

The CDR3 here is CSAITFMDTEAFF. The CDR3 bases that were read are TGCAGTGCTATAACTTTCATGGACACTGAA. This chain joins TRBV20-1 and TRBJ1-1, with D unclear. The CDR3 extends 3 residues past the end of the read, so its final part is completed from the germline J gene. The V gene's germline CDR1 is DFQATT and CDR2 SNEGSKA (reference sequence). Trimming took off 4 bases at V and 3 bases at J, with 12 bases between the two ends. This CDR3 is 13 amino acids long.

With regard to this clone: The read stops 3 residues short of the end of the CDR3; the missing end is completed from the germline J gene. This rearrangement joins TRBV30 to TRBJ1-1; 8 positions agree with TRBD1. Per the germline V gene, CDR1 is GTSNPN and CDR2 is SVGIG (reference sequence). The CDR3 has 12 amino acids. Trimming at V came to 5 bases and at J to 1 base, leaving 0 bases not matched to a gene. The CDR3 sequence: CAWGTGNTEAFF. CDR3 DNA, as far as it was read: TGTGCCTGGGGGACAGGGAACACTGAA. Full variable domain (rest looked up from reference TRBV30 and TRBJ1-1): SQTIHQWPATLVQPVGSPLSLECTVEGTSNPNLYWYRQAAGRGLQLLFYSVGIGQISSEVPQNLSASRPQDRQFILSSKKLLLSDSGFYLCAWGTGNTEAFFGQGTRLTVV.

The sequenced part of the CDR3 DNA is TGTGCCAGCAAAATACGCGGCGTCGTGCGGACC. This gives the protein CASKIRGVVRT. The CDR3 reads in full as CASKIRGVVRTQYF. This chain joins TRBV6-2 or TRBV6-3 and TRBJ2-5; D is uncertain. The read ends 3 residues early relative to the CDR3; the germline J gene fills the gap. CDR3 length: 14 residues. Deletions cut 7 bases from V and 7 bases from J, with 19 bases between. CDR1 and CDR2 (germline): MNHEY, SVGEGT.

Concerning this clone itself: The CDR3 end is not reached by the read, which stops 3 residues before it; the germline J gene fills it in. The J gene is TRBJ2-5, the V gene TRBV12-3 or TRBV12-4; the D gene is possibly TRBD1 (6 bases). Trimming took off 5 bases at V and 6 bases at J, with 19 bases between the two ends. The CDR3 spans 15 residues. The CDR3 DNA, read in part, is TGTGCCAGCAGTGGGCGGACAGAATCAAGAAAGACC. Protein product: CASSGRTESRKT. The CDR3 in full is CASSGRTESRKTQYF.

With respect to this clone: The read terminates 3 residues before the CDR3 end, so the remaining end is supplied by the germline J gene. The rearrangement joins TRBV10-1 to TRBJ2-1, with 8 bases aligning to TRBD1. Trimming removed 4 bases from V and 1 base from J; junction bases left unmatched: 12. There are 18 residues in the CDR3. Germline V lookup: CDR1 WNHNN, CDR2 SYGVQD (reference sequence). Here the CDR3 reads CASSGLQGVSGSYNEQFF. The CDR3 bases that were read are TGCGCCAGCAGTGGTTTACAGGGGGTCTCGGGGTCCTACAATGAG.

Details on this clone: Sequencing ends 3 residues short of the CDR3 end; the germline J gene provides the rest. The chain is built from TRBV19 and TRBJ1-4; TRBD1 agrees at 10 bases. Trimming removed 4 bases from V and 8 bases from J; junction bases left unmatched: 10. The germline CDR1 and CDR2 sequences are LNHDA and SQIVND (reference sequence). This CDR3 contains 16 residues. Incomplete CDR3 DNA: TGTGCCAGTAGTAGACAGGGGGCAGTCCTCCCGGAAAAA. Amino acid sequence: CASSRQGAVLPEK. The CDR3 in full is CASSRQGAVLPEKLFF.

For this clone: The sequence runs out 3 residues before the end of the CDR3; the remainder is reconstructed from the germline J gene. The J gene is TRBJ1-4, the V gene TRBV7-9, with D possibly TRBD1 on 5 matching bases. V gave up 4 bases and J gave up 7 bases, with 13 bases separating them. The CDR3 covers 14 residues. Germline CDR1 SEHNR, CDR2 FQNEAQ (reference sequence). Partial CDR3 DNA: TGTGCCAGCAGCTATGACAGCCAGCGTGAAAAA. Amino acids: CASSYDSQREK. The full CDR3 reads CASSYDSQREKLFF.

A remark on this clone: The CDR3 extends 3 residues past the end of the read, so its final part is completed from the germline J gene. The sample contains more than one DNA sequence encoding this CDR3. The gene calls are TRBV28 and TRBJ2-3, with D unresolved. CDR3 length: 18 residues. Germline CDR1 is MDHEN and CDR2 is SYDVKM. V lost 9 bases and J 2 bases, leaving 27 bases between the germline ends. Incomplete CDR3 DNA: TGTGCCAGTAGTACTAAAATTGATGAGGTTGATATCACAGATACG. This codes for CASSTKIDEVDITDT. The whole CDR3 sequence is CASSTKIDEVDITDTQYF.

A remark on this clone: The sequenced fragment ends 3 residues before the CDR3 boundary, so the rest is inferred from the germline J gene. This chain joins TRBV19 and TRBJ1-1; TRBD1 aligns across 8 bases. V shed 6 bases, J shed 2 bases, and the junction held 2 bases outside the gene matches. Germline V gene data show CDR1 as LNHDA and CDR2 as SQIVND (reference sequence). The CDR3 length is 13 residues. The CDR3 DNA, read in part, is TGTGCCAGTAGGGACAGGGTAAACACTGAA. The encoded protein is CASRDRVNTE. The whole CDR3 region reads CASRDRVNTEAFF.

By frequency, this clone is medium-sized. The read ends 3 residues early relative to the CDR3; the germline J gene fills the gap. This chain joins TRBV5-1 and TRBJ2-3; a weak D match, TRBD2 (6 bases). The CDR3 extends over 16 amino acids. The germline V gene encodes CDR1 SGHRS and CDR2 YFSETQ. Trimming pared 0 bases from V and 1 base from J, leaving 12 bases between. Incomplete CDR3 DNA: TGCGCCAGCAGCTTGGGGGACTTCCCGGGCACAGATACG. Amino acids: CASSLGDFPGTDT. In full, the CDR3 reads CASSLGDFPGTDTQYF.

Turning to this clone: Read data end 3 residues before the CDR3 end; the end is taken from the germline J gene. The J gene is TRBJ2-7, the V gene TRBV2; TRBD2 agrees at 11 bases. Germline V lookup: CDR1 SNHLY, CDR2 FYNNEI. This CDR3 has 17 residues. With V trimmed by 7 bases and J by 1 base, 12 bases remained unmatched. CDR3 in amino acids: CASTRGASGGSSYEQYF. The sequenced part of the CDR3 DNA is TGTGCCAGCACCCGGGGAGCTAGCGGGGGGTCGTCCTACGAG.

Note on this clone: The read finishes 3 residues shy of the CDR3 end, and the germline J gene is used to complete it. This sequence joins TRBV20-1 and TRBJ2-7; 12 bases match TRBD1. The CDR3 extends over 14 amino acids. Trimming at V came to 6 bases and at J to 5 bases, leaving 8 bases not matched to a gene. From germline, CDR1 is DFQATT and CDR2 SNEGSKA (reference sequence). The CDR3 reads CSALGQGAINEQYF. Partial CDR3 DNA: TGCAGTGCCCTGGGACAGGGGGCCATCAACGAG.

Comments on this clone: The read is 3 residues too short to cover the CDR3 end, so that end is filled in from the germline J gene. V usage is TRBV30 and J usage is TRBJ2-7, with 9 bases lining up with TRBD2. The CDR3 spans 20 residues. J gave up 5 bases and V 7 bases, and 30 bases lay outside the gene matches. Per germline, CDR1 GTSNPN and CDR2 SVGIG (reference sequence). Incomplete CDR3 DNA: TGTGCCTCACGACAGATTCTTACGATGCGGGGGGGCACCTTTACGCACGAG. Translating it yields CASRQILTMRGGTFTHE. The full CDR3 reads CASRQILTMRGGTFTHEQYF.

The chain's CDR3 is CATADRGNYGYTF. The DNA read from the CDR3 is TGTGCCACGGCGGACAGGGGCAACTATGGC. The chain has TRBV10-3 and TRBJ1-2; 9 nucleotides match TRBD1. The CDR3 goes on 3 residues after the read ends, and that part is filled in from the germline J gene. CDR3 length: 13 amino acids. From germline, CDR1 is ENHRY and CDR2 SYGVKD. V was clipped by 10 bases and J by 2 bases; unmatched bases: 5.

Comment on this clone: Read data end 3 residues before the CDR3 end; the end is taken from the germline J gene. This rearrangement joins TRBV7-9 to TRBJ2-7, with a tentative D call TRBD1 (6 bases). The CDR3 covers 13 residues. CDR1 and CDR2 from the germline V gene are SEHNR and FQNEAQ (reference sequence). CDR3 protein: CAGSWGQAYEQYF. The CDR3 DNA, read in part, is TGTGCGGGCAGCTGGGGACAAGCCTACGAG.

This clone is labeled medium-sized based on frequency. The CDR3 goes on 3 residues after the read ends, and that part is filled in from the germline J gene. The gene calls are TRBV7-9 and TRBJ2-3; 10 nucleotides agree with TRBD2. V trimming: 1 base; J trimming: 5 bases; junction bases outside the gene matches: 3. Germline V CDR1 and CDR2: SEHNR, FQNEAQ (reference sequence). The CDR3 has 15 residues. The CDR3 DNA, read in part, is TGTGCCAGCAGCTTAGGGACTAGCGGAGAAGATACG. The encoded protein is CASSLGTSGEDT. The CDR3, in full, reads CASSLGTSGEDTQYF.

CDR3 in amino acids: CSARERQGVQPQHF. The sequenced part of the CDR3 DNA is TGCAGTGCTAGAGAACGACAGGGTGTCCAGCCC. The genes are TRBV20-1 and TRBJ1-5; 7 nucleotides agree with TRBD1. The read gets to within 3 residues of the CDR3 end, and the germline J gene fills in the rest. The CDR3 runs to 14 residues. Germline loops: CDR1 DFQATT, CDR2 SNEGSKA (reference sequence). After removal of 0 bases from V and 7 bases from J, the junction contained 6 bases not matched to a gene.

Note on this clone: From the germline J gene comes the end of the CDR3, since the read stops 3 residues before it. The chain couples TRBV27 to TRBJ1-1, with D possibly TRBD1 on 5 matching bases. The CDR3 totals 14 residues. Germline CDR1 MNHEY, CDR2 SMNVEV (reference sequence). V lost 2 bases, J lost 5 bases, and 12 bases lay in between. The part of the CDR3 DNA that was read is TGTGCCAGCAGTTTAGGAGGGGTGGGGACTGAA. Translation gives CASSLGGVGTE. The entire CDR3 sequence reads CASSLGGVGTEAFF.

CDR3 DNA, as far as it was read: TGTGCCAGCAGTCTAGCGGGGGGGCCGGAGACC. This sequence encodes CASSLAGGPET. Given in full, the CDR3 is CASSLAGGPETQYF. This chain joins TRBV2 and TRBJ2-5; 12 bases fit TRBD2. The CDR3 end falls 3 residues outside the read, so it is completed with the germline J gene. The CDR3 contains 14 residues. V gave up 5 bases and J gave up 5 bases; unmatched junction bases: 3. Germline CDR1 and CDR2: SNHLY and FYNNEI.

As for this clone: Sequencing ends 3 residues short of the CDR3 end; the germline J gene provides the rest. The chain couples TRBV7-9 to TRBJ2-7; 8 positions match TRBD1. After removal of 6 bases from V and 4 bases from J, the junction contained 11 bases not matched to a gene. This CDR3 region has 15 residues. Germline V gene data show CDR1 as SEHNR and CDR2 as FQNEAQ (reference sequence). The CDR3 bases that were read are TGTGCCAGCAGTTTTATTCAAACAGGGGGGTACGAG. Its translation is CASSFIQTGGYE. In full, the CDR3 is CASSFIQTGGYEQYF.

To note about this clone: The missing CDR3 end, 3 residues past where the read stops, is filled in from the germline J gene. J is TRBJ1-1 and V is TRBV20-1, with 8 nucleotides matching TRBD1. Germline CDR1 reads DFQATT; CDR2 reads SNEGSKA (reference sequence). The J segment lost 7 bases and the V segment lost 3 bases, leaving 13 bases of the junction unmatched. The CDR3 is 15 residues long. CDR3 residues: CSARVPGQVNGEAFF. The CDR3 bases that were read are TGCAGTGCTAGGGTTCCGGGACAGGTTAACGGTGAA.

Worth noting for this clone: The read ends 3 residues early relative to the CDR3; the germline J gene fills the gap. The rearrangement uses TRBV19 and TRBJ2-5; either TRBD1 or TRBD2 may fit D (5 bases each). V shed 10 bases and J shed 3 bases, with 21 bases lying between them. The CDR3 spans 15 residues. Per germline, CDR1 LNHDA and CDR2 SQIVND (reference sequence). The CDR3 DNA, read in part, is TGTGCCACCCTAGTTCAGAGGGGCGGTGAAGAGACC. Protein product: CATLVQRGGEET. The entire CDR3 is CATLVQRGGEETQYF.

Of note for this clone: The CDR3 is cut off 3 residues early in the read; its end comes from the germline J gene. The rearrangement uses TRBV11-3 and TRBJ2-6, with D uncertain. V was shortened by 11 bases and J by 1 base, with 3 bases between the two germline ends. Germline assignment: CDR1 SGHNT and CDR2 YENEEA. This CDR3 spans 11 amino acids. Partial CDR3 DNA: TGTGCCGTATCTGGGGCCAACGTC. This codes for CAVSGANV. The full CDR3 is CAVSGANVLTF.

Turning to this clone: The CDR3 end is not reached by the read, which stops 3 residues before it; the germline J gene fills it in. The J gene is TRBJ2-2, the V gene TRBV10-2; 11 bases fit TRBD1. The CDR3 consists of 16 residues. Germline V gives CDR1 WSHSY, CDR2 SAAADI. V dropped 5 bases and J dropped 4; count of bases not matched to a gene: 6. CDR3 region: CASSQTGTGGTGELFF. The sequenced part of the CDR3 DNA is TGCGCCAGCAGTCAAACCGGGACAGGGGGCACCGGGGAG.

In the case of this clone: Read data end 3 residues before the CDR3 end; the end is taken from the germline J gene. The gene calls are TRBV29-1 and TRBJ2-1, with 7 positions matching TRBD2. Germline values: CDR1 SQVTM, CDR2 ANQGSEA. The CDR3 runs 14 residues. V shed 6 bases and J 8 bases; nucleotides not matched to a gene: 13. CDR3 sequence: CSVRRDDGGDEQFF. The sequenced part of the CDR3 DNA is TGCAGCGTCAGGAGGGACGATGGGGGGGATGAG.

A remark on this clone: Read sequence stops 3 residues before the CDR3 end, and the germline J gene provides the missing end. The rearrangement joins TRBV6-1 to TRBJ2-1, with 11 nucleotides matching TRBD2. This CDR3 comprises 15 residues. In germline, CDR1 is MNHNS, CDR2 SASEGT. The V segment lost 2 bases and the J segment 6 bases; nucleotides outside the gene matches: 3. The covered CDR3 bases are TGTGCCAGCAGTGAAATACTAGCGGGGGCCAATGAG. Its protein is CASSEILAGANE. In full, the CDR3 is CASSEILAGANEQFF.

Partial CDR3 DNA: TGTGCCAGCTTCTGGGGGGGGCCTACGAACAATGAG. Translated: CASFWGGPTNNE. The whole CDR3 sequence reads CASFWGGPTNNEQFF. The chain recombines TRBV2 with TRBJ2-1; perhaps TRBD2 as D (7 bases). The read terminates 3 residues ahead of where the CDR3 ends, so the germline J gene completes it. Looked up from germline, CDR1 is SNHLY and CDR2 is FYNNEI. The CDR3 totals 15 residues. The V end was cut by 8 bases, the J end by 5 bases, with 19 bases between.

With respect to this clone: The CDR3 extends 3 residues past the end of the read, so its final part is completed from the germline J gene. The V call is TRBV4-1, the J call TRBJ2-7; 9 bases map to TRBD1. After removal of 4 bases from V and 3 bases from J, the junction contained 7 bases not matched to a gene. CDR3 length: 15 residues. The germline CDR1 and CDR2 sequences are MGHRA and YSYEKL. CDR3 DNA, as far as it was read: TGCGCCAGCAGCCCCCTGGGACAGGGAATCTACGAG. This translates into CASSPLGQGIYE. The CDR3 in its entirety is CASSPLGQGIYEQYF.